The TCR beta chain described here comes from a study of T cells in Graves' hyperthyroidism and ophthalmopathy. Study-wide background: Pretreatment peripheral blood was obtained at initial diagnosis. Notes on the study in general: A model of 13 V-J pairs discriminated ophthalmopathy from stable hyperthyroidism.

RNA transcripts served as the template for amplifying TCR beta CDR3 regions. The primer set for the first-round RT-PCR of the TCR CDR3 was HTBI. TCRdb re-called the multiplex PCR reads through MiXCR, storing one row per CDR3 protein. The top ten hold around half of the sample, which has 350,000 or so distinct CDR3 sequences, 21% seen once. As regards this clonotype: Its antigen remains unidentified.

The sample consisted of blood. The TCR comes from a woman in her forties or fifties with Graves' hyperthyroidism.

This CDR3 is CASSLGGEKNIQYF. The CDR3 region has the DNA TGTGCCAGCAGTTTAGGGGGCGAAAAAAACATTCAGTACTTC. This chain uses TRBV12-3 or TRBV12-4 with TRBJ2-4, with D perhaps matching TRBD1 (5 bases). Trimming stripped 1 base from V and 4 bases from J, with 8 bases between. The CDR3 covers 14 residues.